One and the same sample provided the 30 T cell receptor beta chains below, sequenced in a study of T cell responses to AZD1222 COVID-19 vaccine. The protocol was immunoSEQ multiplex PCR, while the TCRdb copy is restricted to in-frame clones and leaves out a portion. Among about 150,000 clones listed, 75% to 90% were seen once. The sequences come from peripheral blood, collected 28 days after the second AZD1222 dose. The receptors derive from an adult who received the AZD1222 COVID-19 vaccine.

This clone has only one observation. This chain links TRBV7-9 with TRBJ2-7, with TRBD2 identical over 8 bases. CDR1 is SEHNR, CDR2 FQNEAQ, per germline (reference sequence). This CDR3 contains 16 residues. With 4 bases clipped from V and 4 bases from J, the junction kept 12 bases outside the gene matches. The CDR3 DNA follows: TGTGCCAGCAGCTCTACCGGGACTAGAGGCTTATACGAGCAGTACTTC. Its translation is CASSSTGTRGLYEQYF.

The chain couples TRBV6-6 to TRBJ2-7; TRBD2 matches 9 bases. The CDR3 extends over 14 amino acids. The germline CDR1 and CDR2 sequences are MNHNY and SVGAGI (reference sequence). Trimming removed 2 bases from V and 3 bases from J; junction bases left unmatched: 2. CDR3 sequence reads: CASSYMTSGYEQYF. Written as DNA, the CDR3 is TGTGCCAGCAGTTACATGACTAGCGGCTACGAGCAGTACTTC.

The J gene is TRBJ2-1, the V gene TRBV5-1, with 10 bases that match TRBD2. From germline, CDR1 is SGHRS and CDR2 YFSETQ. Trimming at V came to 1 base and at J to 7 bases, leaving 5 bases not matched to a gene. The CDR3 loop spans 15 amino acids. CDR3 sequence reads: CASSLTSGVLNEQFF. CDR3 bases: TGCGCCAGCAGCTTGACTAGCGGGGTTTTAAATGAGCAGTTCTTC.

DNA for the CDR3: TGCGCCAGCAGTGATTGCAGGGGGCTGGAGTTTCCGGCAAATGAGCAGTTCTTC. Its translation: CASSDCRGLEFPANEQFF. The gene calls are TRBV10-1 and TRBJ2-1, with 8 bases fitting TRBD1. This CDR3 is built from 18 residues. Germline-derived CDR1 and CDR2 are WNHNN and SYGVQD (reference sequence). V lost 3 bases to trimming and J lost 7 bases; unmatched junction nucleotides: 17.

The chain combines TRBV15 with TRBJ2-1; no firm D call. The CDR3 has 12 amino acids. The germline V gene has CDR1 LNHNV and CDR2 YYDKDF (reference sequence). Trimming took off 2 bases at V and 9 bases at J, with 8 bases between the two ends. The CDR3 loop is CATSRPWGEQFF. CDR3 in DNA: TGTGCCACCAGCAGACCGTGGGGTGAGCAGTTCTTC.

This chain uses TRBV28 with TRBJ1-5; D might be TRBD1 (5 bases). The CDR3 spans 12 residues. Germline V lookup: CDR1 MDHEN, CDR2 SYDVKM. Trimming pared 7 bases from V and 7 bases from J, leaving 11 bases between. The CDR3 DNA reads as TGTGCCAGCACCCACGGGACCCAGCCCCAGCATTTT. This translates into CASTHGTQPQHF.

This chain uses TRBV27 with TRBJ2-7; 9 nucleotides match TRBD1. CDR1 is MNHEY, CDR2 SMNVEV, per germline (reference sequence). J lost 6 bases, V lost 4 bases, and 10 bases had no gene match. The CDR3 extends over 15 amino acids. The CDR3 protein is CASSSPGQGYVEQYF. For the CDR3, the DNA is TGTGCCAGCAGTTCACCCGGACAGGGGTACGTCGAGCAGTACTTC.

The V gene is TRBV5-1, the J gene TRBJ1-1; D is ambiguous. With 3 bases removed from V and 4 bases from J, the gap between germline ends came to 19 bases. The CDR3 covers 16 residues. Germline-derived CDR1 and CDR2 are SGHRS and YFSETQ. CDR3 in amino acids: CASSSFATTKGTEAFF. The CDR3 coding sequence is TGCGCCAGCAGCTCTTTCGCCACGACTAAGGGCACTGAAGCTTTCTTT.

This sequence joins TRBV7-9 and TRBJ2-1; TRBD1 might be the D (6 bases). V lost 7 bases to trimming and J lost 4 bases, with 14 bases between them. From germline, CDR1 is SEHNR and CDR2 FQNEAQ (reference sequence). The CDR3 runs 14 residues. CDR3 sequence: CASTFRTGYNEQFF. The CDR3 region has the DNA TGTGCCAGCACCTTCCGAACAGGGTACAATGAGCAGTTCTTC.

In DNA form, the CDR3 reads TGTGCCAGCCTCGGCCCCGGGTACACTGAAGCTTTCTTT. It codes for CASLGPGYTEAFF. This chain uses TRBV28 with TRBJ1-1; D is undetermined. V was pared by 8 bases and J by 3 bases, with 13 bases between. This CDR3 comprises 13 residues. Germline CDR1 reads MDHEN; CDR2 reads SYDVKM.

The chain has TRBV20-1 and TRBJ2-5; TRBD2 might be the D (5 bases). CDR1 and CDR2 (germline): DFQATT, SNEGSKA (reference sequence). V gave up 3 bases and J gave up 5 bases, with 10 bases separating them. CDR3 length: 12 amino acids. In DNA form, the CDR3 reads TGCAGTGCTAGTACTAGTTCGGAGACCCAGTACTTC. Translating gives CSASTSSETQYF.

The CDR3 loop reads CASTPNLGAGYGYTF. In DNA, the CDR3 is TGTGCCAGCACCCCTAACCTGGGGGCTGGATATGGCTACACCTTC. The V gene is TRBV28, the J gene TRBJ1-2; D possibly corresponds to TRBD1 (6 bases). V gave up 7 bases and J gave up 5 bases, with 20 bases separating them. This CDR3 is built from 15 residues. Germline V gene sequence: CDR1 MDHEN, CDR2 SYDVKM.

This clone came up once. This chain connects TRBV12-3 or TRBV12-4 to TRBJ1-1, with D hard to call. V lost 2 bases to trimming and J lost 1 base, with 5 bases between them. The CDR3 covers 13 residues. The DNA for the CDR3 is TGTGCCAGCAGTTTATTCGAGAACACTGAAGCTTTCTTT. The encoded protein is CASSLFENTEAFF.

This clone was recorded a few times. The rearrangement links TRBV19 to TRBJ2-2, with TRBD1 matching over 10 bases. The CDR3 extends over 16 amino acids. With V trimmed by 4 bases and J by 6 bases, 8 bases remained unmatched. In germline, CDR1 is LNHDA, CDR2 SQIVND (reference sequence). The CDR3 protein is CASSRTDRGRSGELFF. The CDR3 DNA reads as TGTGCCAGTAGTAGAACCGACAGGGGGCGGTCCGGGGAGCTGTTTTTT.

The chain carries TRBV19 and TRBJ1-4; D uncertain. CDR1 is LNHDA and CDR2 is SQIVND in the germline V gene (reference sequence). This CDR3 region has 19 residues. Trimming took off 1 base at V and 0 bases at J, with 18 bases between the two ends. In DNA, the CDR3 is TGTGCCAGTAGTATAGCCGGCGGGCGGTTAGTCGCAACTAATGAAAAACTGTTTTTT. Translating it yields CASSIAGGRLVATNEKLFF.

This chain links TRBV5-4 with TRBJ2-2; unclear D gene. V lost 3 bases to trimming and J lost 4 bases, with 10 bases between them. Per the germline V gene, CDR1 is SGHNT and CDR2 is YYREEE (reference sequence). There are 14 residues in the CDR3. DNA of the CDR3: TGTGCCAGCAGCTCCCCTTTAGGCACCGGGGAGCTGTTTTTT. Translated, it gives CASSSPLGTGELFF. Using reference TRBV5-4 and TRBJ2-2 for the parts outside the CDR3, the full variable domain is ETGVTQSPTHLIKTRGQQVTLRCSSQSGHNTVSWYQQALGQGPQFIFQYYREEENGRGNFPPRFSGLQFPNYSSELNVNALELDDSALYLCASSSPLGTGELFFGEGSRLTVL.

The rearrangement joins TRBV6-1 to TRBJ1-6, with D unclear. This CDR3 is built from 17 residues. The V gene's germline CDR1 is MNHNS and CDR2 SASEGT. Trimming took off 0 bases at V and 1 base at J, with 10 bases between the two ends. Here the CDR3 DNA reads TGTGCCAGCAGTGAAGCGACGGGTGGGTCCTATAATTCACCCCTCCACTTT. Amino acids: CASSEATGGSYNSPLHF.

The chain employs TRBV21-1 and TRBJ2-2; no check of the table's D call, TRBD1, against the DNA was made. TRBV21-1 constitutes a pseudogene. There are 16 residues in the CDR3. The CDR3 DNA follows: TGTGCCAGCAGTTCCAGTCAGGGGGCGGAAGCCGGGGAGCTGTTTTTT. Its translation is CASSSSQGAEAGELFF.

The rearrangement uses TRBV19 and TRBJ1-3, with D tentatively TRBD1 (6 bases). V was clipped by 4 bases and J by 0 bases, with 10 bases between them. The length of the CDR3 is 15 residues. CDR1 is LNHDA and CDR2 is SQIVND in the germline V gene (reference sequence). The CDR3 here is CASSNRDTSGNTIYF. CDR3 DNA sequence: TGTGCCAGTAGTAACCGGGACACCTCTGGAAACACCATATATTTT.

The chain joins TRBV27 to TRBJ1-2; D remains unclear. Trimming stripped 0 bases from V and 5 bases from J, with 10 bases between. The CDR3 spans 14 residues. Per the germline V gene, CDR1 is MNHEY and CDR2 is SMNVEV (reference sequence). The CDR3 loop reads CASSLSPGPYGYTF. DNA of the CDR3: TGTGCCAGCAGTTTATCGCCAGGCCCGTATGGCTACACCTTC.

CDR3 region: CASSPGTTYGYTF. The CDR3 DNA sequence: TGTGCCAGCAGCCCCGGGACAACTTATGGCTACACCTTC. The chain joins TRBV7-9 to TRBJ1-2; TRBD1 might be the D (6 bases). Germline V gives CDR1 SEHNR, CDR2 FQNEAQ (reference sequence). The CDR3 runs 13 residues. V was pared by 5 bases and J by 5 bases, with 12 bases between.

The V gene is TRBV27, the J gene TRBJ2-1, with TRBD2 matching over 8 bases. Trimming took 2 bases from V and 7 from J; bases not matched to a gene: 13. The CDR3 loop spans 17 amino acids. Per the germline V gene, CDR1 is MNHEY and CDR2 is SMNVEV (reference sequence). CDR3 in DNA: TGTGCCAGCAGTTTAATTAGCGGGAATTATTTGGTTAATGAGCAGTTCTTC. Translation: CASSLISGNYLVNEQFF.

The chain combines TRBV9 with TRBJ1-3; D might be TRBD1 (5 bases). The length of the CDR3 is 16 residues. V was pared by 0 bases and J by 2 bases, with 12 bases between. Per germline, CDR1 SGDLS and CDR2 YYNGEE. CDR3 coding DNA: TGTGCCAGCAGCGTAGAAATATTGGGGGCTGGAAACACCATATATTTT. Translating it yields CASSVEILGAGNTIYF.

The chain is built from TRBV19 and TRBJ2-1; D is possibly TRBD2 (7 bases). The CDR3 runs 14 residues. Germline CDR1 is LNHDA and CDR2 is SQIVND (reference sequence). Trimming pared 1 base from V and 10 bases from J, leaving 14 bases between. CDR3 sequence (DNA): TGTGCCAGTAGTATAGGGGCGGGGGCAGGGGAGCAGTTCTTC. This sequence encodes CASSIGAGAGEQFF. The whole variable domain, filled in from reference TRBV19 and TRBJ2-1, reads DGGITQSPKYLFRKEGQNVTLSCEQNLNHDAMYWYRQDPGQGLRLIYYSQIVNDFQKGDIAEGYSVSREKKESFPLTVTSAQKNPTAFYLCASSIGAGAGEQFFGPGTRLTVL.

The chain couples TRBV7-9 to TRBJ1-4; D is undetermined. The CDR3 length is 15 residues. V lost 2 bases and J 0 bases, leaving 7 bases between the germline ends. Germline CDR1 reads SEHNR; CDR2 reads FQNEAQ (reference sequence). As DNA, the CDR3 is TGTGCCAGCAGCTTATCGGGAGCAACTAATGAAAAACTGTTTTTT. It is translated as CASSLSGATNEKLFF.

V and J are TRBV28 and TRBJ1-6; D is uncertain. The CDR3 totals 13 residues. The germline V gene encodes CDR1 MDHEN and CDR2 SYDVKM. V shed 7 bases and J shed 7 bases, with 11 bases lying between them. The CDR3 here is CASNEGKNSPLHF. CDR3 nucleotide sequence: TGTGCCAGCAATGAAGGGAAGAATTCACCCCTCCACTTT.

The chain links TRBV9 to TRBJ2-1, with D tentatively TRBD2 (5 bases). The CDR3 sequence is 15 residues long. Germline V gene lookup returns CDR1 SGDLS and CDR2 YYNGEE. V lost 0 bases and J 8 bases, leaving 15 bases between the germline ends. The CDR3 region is CASSVGAARVDEQFF. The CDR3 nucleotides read TGTGCCAGCAGCGTAGGAGCGGCTAGGGTGGATGAGCAGTTCTTC.

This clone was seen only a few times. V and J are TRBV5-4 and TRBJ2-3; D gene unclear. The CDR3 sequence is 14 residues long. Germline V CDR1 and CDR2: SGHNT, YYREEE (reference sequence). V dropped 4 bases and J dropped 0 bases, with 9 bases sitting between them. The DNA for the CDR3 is TGTGCCAGCAGCCGGCAGGAGAGCACAGATACGCAGTATTTT. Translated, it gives CASSRQESTDTQYF. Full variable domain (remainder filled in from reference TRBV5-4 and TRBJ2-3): ETGVTQSPTHLIKTRGQQVTLRCSSQSGHNTVSWYQQALGQGPQFIFQYYREEENGRGNFPPRFSGLQFPNYSSELNVNALELDDSALYLCASSRQESTDTQYFGPGTRLTVL.

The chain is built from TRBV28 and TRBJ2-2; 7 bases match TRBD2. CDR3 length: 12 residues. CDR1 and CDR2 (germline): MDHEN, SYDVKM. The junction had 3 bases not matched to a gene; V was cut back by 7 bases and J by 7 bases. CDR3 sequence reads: CASKREIGELFF. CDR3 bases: TGTGCCAGCAAGCGGGAAATCGGGGAGCTGTTTTTT.

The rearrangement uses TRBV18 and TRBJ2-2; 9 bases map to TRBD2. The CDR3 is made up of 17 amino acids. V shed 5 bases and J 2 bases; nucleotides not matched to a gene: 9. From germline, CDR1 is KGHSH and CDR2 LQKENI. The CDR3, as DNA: TGTGCCAGCTCAACCACCCTAGCGGGGTTTAACACCGGGGAGCTGTTTTTT. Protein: CASSTTLAGFNTGELFF.